This paragraph covers one T cell receptor beta chain sequence. The data are from a study of shared clonotypes between healthy human individuals. Method: immunoSEQ multiplex PCR; TCRdb's copy keeps in-frame clones and lacks some. Of some 1.5 million clones listed, roughly 98% are singletons. This CDR3 is built from 15 residues. CDR1 MNHEY and CDR2 SVGAGI come from the germline V gene. V lost 10 bases and J lost 3, with 18 bases in between. The sample taken for sequencing was naive CD4+ T cells sorted from blood. Subset specified: CD45RA+ positively selected. This TCR came from a young man in good health. The chain combines TRBV6-5 with TRBJ1-4; D gene unclear. The CDR3: CATQPVGEANEKLFF. CDR3 sequence (DNA): TGTGCCACGCAGCCCGTGGGTGAGGCTAATGAAAAACTGTTTTTT.